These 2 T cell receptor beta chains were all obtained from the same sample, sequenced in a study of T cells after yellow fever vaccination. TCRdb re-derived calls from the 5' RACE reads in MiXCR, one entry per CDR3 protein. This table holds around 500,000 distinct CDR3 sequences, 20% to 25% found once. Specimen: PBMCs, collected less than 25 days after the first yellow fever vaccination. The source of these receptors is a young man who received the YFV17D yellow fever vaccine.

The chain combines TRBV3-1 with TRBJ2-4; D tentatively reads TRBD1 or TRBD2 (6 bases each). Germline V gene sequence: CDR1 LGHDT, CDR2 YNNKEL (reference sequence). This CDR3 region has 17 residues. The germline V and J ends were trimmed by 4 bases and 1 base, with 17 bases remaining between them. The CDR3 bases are TGTGCCAGCAGCCCCTCGGGCCGGGGGCGGGCCAAAAACATTCAGTACTTC. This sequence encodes CASSPSGRGRAKNIQYF.

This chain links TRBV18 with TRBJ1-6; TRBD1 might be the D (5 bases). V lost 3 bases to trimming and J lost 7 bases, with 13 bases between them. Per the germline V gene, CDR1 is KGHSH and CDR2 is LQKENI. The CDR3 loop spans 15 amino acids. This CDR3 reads CASSPNRQLNSPLHF. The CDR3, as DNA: TGTGCCAGCTCACCGAACCGACAGTTAAATTCACCCCTCCACTTT.